This TCR beta chain came from a study of blood T cell repertoires in COVID-19. Study in general: PBMCs, B-cell-depleted T cells, or T cells were the source of the cDNA or gDNA that made up the material.

V lost 4 bases to trimming and J lost 2 bases, with 12 bases between them. Germline V lookup: CDR1 SGHAT, CDR2 FQNNGV. The CDR3 is made up of 14 amino acids. Ten or more counts support this clone. Sequenced by immunoSEQ multiplex PCR; TCRdb stores in-frame clones only, minus some. The sample consists of roughly 320,000 clones, about nine tenths of them appearing once. The sequence derives from a woman aged 30 to 39 with COVID-19, enrolled during active disease. The chain couples TRBV11-2 to TRBJ2-7, with D uncertain. The sample was peripheral blood. CDR3: CASSSLRVPYEQYV. Written as DNA, the CDR3 is TGTGCCAGCAGCTCCCTCCGGGTCCCCTACGAGCAGTACGTC.